This T cell receptor beta chain comes out of a study of beta chain features in type 1 diabetes. General study results and limits: Across all four CD4+ subsets, people with type 1 diabetes showed modestly shorter TCRB CDR3s. For cells with high TCR expression, cDNA sequencing could yield over-representation.

Expressed TCRB transcripts were sequenced because the entire RNA isolate underwent reverse transcription. Some clones are missing from TCRdb's copy, which holds only in-frame ones; the method was immunoSEQ multiplex PCR. This sample has over 650,000 clones, with about an eighth found just once. Each sorted population was over 95% pure. Points on this clone: Its antigen is unidentified.

The CDR3 has 15 residues. Per the germline V gene, CDR1 is LNHNV and CDR2 is YYDKDF (reference sequence). Trimming pared 1 base from V and 4 bases from J, leaving 11 bases between. The chain links TRBV15 to TRBJ2-1; D uncertain. This TCR was sampled from a young man with type 1 diabetes. Source material: naive CD4+ T cells from blood. DNA of the CDR3: TGTGCCACCAGCAGAGGGCCCGAACAGTACAATGAGCAGTTCTTC. Its translation is CATSRGPEQYNEQFF.